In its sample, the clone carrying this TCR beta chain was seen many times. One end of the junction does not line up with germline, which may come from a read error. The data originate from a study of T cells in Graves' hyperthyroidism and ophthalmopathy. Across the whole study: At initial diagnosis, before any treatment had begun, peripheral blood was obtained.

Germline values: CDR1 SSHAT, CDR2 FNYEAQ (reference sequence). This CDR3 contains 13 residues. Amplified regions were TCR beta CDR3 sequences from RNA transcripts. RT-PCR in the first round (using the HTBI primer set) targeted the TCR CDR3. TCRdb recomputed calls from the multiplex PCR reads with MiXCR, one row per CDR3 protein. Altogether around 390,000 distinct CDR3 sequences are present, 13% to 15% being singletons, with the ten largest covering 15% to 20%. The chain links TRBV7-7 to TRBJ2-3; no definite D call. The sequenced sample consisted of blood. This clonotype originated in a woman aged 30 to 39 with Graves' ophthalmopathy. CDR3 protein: CASSFIRTDTQYF. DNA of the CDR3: TGTGCTAGCAGCTTTATCCGGACAGATACGCAGTATTTT. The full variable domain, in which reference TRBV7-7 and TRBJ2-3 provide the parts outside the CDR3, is GAGVSQSPRYKVTKRGQDVTLRCDPISSHATLYWYQQALGQGPEFLTYFNYEAQPDKSGLPSDRFSAERPEGSISTLTIQRTEQRDSAMYRCASSFIRTDTQYFGPGTRLTVL.